The 30 T cell receptor beta chains listed next were all sequenced from one sample in a study of cytotoxic CD8 clonotypes in ibrutinib-treated CLL. Sequenced by immunoSEQ multiplex PCR; TCRdb stores in-frame clones only, minus some. The sample lists over 120,000 clones; about three quarters were seen once. Specimen: PBMCs, collected after 24 months of ibrutinib treatment. All receptors derive from a human donor with chronic lymphocytic leukemia.

CDR3: CASSPRDRYLNTGELFF. DNA of the CDR3: TGTGCCAGCTCACCCCGGGACAGGTACCTGAACACCGGGGAGCTGTTTTTT. The V call is TRBV18, the J call TRBJ2-2, with TRBD1 identical over 8 bases. This CDR3 comprises 17 residues. CDR1 KGHSH and CDR2 LQKENI come from the germline V gene. V was pared by 3 bases and J by 1 base, with 7 bases of the junction left unmatched.

This clone appeared a single time. V and J are TRBV27 and TRBJ2-2, with D possibly TRBD2 on 5 matching bases. From germline, CDR1 is MNHEY and CDR2 SMNVEV (reference sequence). V was trimmed by 6 bases and J by 7 bases, leaving 15 bases between them. The CDR3 covers 14 residues. Here the CDR3 DNA reads TGTGCCAGCAGGCGGACTCAAAATATCGGGGAGCTGTTTTTT. It yields the protein CASRRTQNIGELFF.

The rearrangement joins TRBV5-1 to TRBJ2-1; 13 bases match TRBD2. Trimming took 0 bases from V and 4 from J; bases not matched to a gene: 7. The length of the CDR3 is 18 residues. Germline V CDR1 and CDR2: SGHRS, YFSETQ. The CDR3 region has the DNA TGCGCCAGCAGCTTGGTGGCGGGACTAGCGGGGTCTTACAATGAGCAGTTCTTC. This sequence encodes CASSLVAGLAGSYNEQFF.

This chain links TRBV11-3 with TRBJ2-1, with D unresolved. The CDR3 is 12 residues long. From germline, CDR1 is SGHNT and CDR2 YENEEA. With 0 bases removed from V and 9 bases from J, the gap between germline ends came to 6 bases. The chain's CDR3 is CASSLDTSEQFF. The CDR3 DNA reads TGTGCCAGCAGCTTAGATACGAGTGAGCAGTTCTTC.

The rearrangement joins TRBV4-3 to TRBJ2-3; 9 bases map to TRBD2. The V and J ends lost 0 bases and 0 bases, in that order; junction bases with no gene match: 7. Per germline, CDR1 LGHNA and CDR2 YSLEER. This CDR3 has 18 amino acids. CDR3 sequence: CASSQDAGLATSTDTQYF. The DNA for the CDR3 is TGCGCCAGCAGCCAAGATGCTGGACTAGCGACAAGCACAGATACGCAGTATTTT.

In DNA form, the CDR3 reads TGCGCCAGCAGCTTGGGAACTCAGGGTGATACGCAGTATTTT. This translates into CASSLGTQGDTQYF. The genes are TRBV5-1 and TRBJ2-3, with a tentative D call TRBD1 (5 bases). Trimming removed 0 bases at V and 6 bases at J, with 11 bases between. This CDR3 contains 14 residues. Germline V CDR1 and CDR2: SGHRS, YFSETQ. Filled out from reference TRBV5-1 and TRBJ2-3, the complete variable domain reads KAGVTQTPRYLIKTRGQQVTLSCSPISGHRSVSWYQQTPGQGLQFLFEYFSETQRNKGNFPGRFSGRQFSNSRSEMNVSTLELGDSALYLCASSLGTQGDTQYFGPGTRLTVL.

The V and J genes are TRBV29-1 and TRBJ1-1, with 11 positions matching TRBD1. The length of the CDR3 is 13 residues. Germline values: CDR1 SQVTM, CDR2 ANQGSEA. V gave up 7 bases and J gave up 6 bases; unmatched junction bases: 7. The CDR3 protein is CSGGQGASAEAFF. DNA for the CDR3: TGCAGCGGCGGACAGGGGGCGAGCGCTGAAGCTTTCTTT.

V and J are TRBV28 and TRBJ2-3; perhaps TRBD1 as D (6 bases). Trimming took off 6 bases at V and 7 bases at J, with 26 bases between the two ends. The CDR3 extends over 17 amino acids. Germline CDR1 and CDR2: MDHEN and SYDVKM. CDR3 sequence (DNA): TGTGCCAGCAGCACAGGGTTTACAATGGGGTTTACATATACGCAGTATTTT. Translation: CASSTGFTMGFTYTQYF.

This clone was counted only a few times. The V and J genes are TRBV5-1 and TRBJ2-5, with D perhaps TRBD1 (6 bases). Trimming removed 7 bases at V and 0 bases at J, with 16 bases between. The CDR3 covers 15 residues. The germline gives CDR1 SGHRS, CDR2 YFSETQ. The CDR3 protein is CASRFRDTHQETQYF. For the CDR3, the DNA is TGCGCCAGCCGATTCCGGGACACACACCAAGAGACCCAGTACTTC. The complete variable domain, with remaining parts taken from reference TRBV5-1 and TRBJ2-5, reads KAGVTQTPRYLIKTRGQQVTLSCSPISGHRSVSWYQQTPGQGLQFLFEYFSETQRNKGNFPGRFSGRQFSNSRSEMNVSTLELGDSALYLCASRFRDTHQETQYFGPGTRLLVL.

This clone was detected ten times or more. The same CDR3 arises from other DNA sequences in this sample as well. This chain joins TRBV7-9 and TRBJ1-2; 7 nucleotides match TRBD1. This CDR3 contains 12 residues. Germline CDR1 reads SEHNR; CDR2 reads FQNEAQ (reference sequence). The J segment lost 7 bases and the V segment lost 5 bases, leaving 4 bases of the junction unmatched. The CDR3 DNA follows: TGTGCCAGCAGCCCCCAGGGGGGTGGCTACACCTTC. Its translation: CASSPQGGGYTF.

The V and J genes are TRBV28 and TRBJ1-4, with no clear D. Per the germline V gene, CDR1 is MDHEN and CDR2 is SYDVKM. Trimming left V 2 bases short and J 8 bases short, with 9 bases between. There are 13 residues in the CDR3. The CDR3 is CASSLEGWEKLFF. The CDR3 nucleotides are TGTGCCAGCAGTTTAGAGGGTTGGGAAAAACTGTTTTTT.

The V and J genes are TRBV11-2 and TRBJ1-1; D is unclear. This CDR3 region has 13 residues. Trimming shortened V by 5 bases and J by 1 base, and 8 bases separated the two germline ends. The germline V gene has CDR1 SGHAT and CDR2 FQNNGV. CDR3 sequence (DNA): TGTGCCAGCAGCCGCAACGGGAACACTGAAGCTTTCTTT. This sequence encodes CASSRNGNTEAFF.

The V and J genes are TRBV12-5 and TRBJ2-1; 7 bases fit TRBD1. This CDR3 is built from 14 residues. Per germline, CDR1 LGHNT and CDR2 FRNRAP. V lost 6 bases and J lost 2; bases outside the gene matches: 4. The CDR3, as DNA: TGTGCTAGTGGCCCCGGGACAGCCTACAATGAGCAGTTCTTC. It encodes CASGPGTAYNEQFF.

V is TRBV5-1 and J is TRBJ2-2; the D is unclear. V was cut by 1 base and J by 5 bases, with 9 bases left in between. Per germline, CDR1 SGHRS and CDR2 YFSETQ. CDR3 length: 14 residues. CDR3 nucleotide sequence: TGCGCCAGCAGCTTGAGGGCAGATACCGGGGAGCTGTTTTTT. It translates to CASSLRADTGELFF. The whole variable domain, filled in from reference TRBV5-1 and TRBJ2-2, reads KAGVTQTPRYLIKTRGQQVTLSCSPISGHRSVSWYQQTPGQGLQFLFEYFSETQRNKGNFPGRFSGRQFSNSRSEMNVSTLELGDSALYLCASSLRADTGELFFGEGSRLTVL.

The gene calls are TRBV19 and TRBJ1-1, with D hard to call. Trimming left V 1 base short and J 6 bases short, with 12 bases between. CDR3 length: 14 amino acids. Germline CDR1 and CDR2: LNHDA and SQIVND (reference sequence). The DNA for the CDR3 is TGTGCCAGTAGTATAGGGTTCGGGATTCCTGAAGCTTTCTTT. Translated: CASSIGFGIPEAFF.

The rearrangement links TRBV28 to TRBJ2-1, with D possibly matching TRBD2 (5 bases). Germline CDR1 reads MDHEN; CDR2 reads SYDVKM. V lost 6 bases to trimming and J lost 9 bases, with 18 bases between them. CDR3 length: 14 amino acids. CDR3 bases: TGTGCCAGCAGGCCCGGACTCCGGTTAGCTGAGCAGTTCTTC. Amino acids: CASRPGLRLAEQFF.

This chain joins TRBV21-1 and TRBJ1-1. TRBV21-1 corresponds to a pseudogene. This CDR3 has 15 amino acids. The chain's CDR3 is CASSKGPEMNTEAFF. In nucleotides, the CDR3 is TGTGCCAGCAGCAAAGGTCCGGAGATGAACACTGAAGCTTTCTTT.

This chain joins TRBV4-1 and TRBJ2-7; 12 bases are shared with TRBD2. Germline V gene lookup returns CDR1 MGHRA and CDR2 YSYEKL. The CDR3 has 18 residues. Trimming cost V 1 base and J 5 bases; bases outside gene matches: 12. CDR3 protein: CASSQGGLAGGPFDEQYF. DNA for the CDR3: TGCGCCAGCAGCCAAGGAGGGCTAGCGGGAGGGCCGTTCGACGAGCAGTACTTC.

This chain links TRBV5-6 with TRBJ2-3; 8 bases line up with TRBD1. V was pared by 6 bases and J by 5 bases, with 17 bases of the junction left unmatched. The length of the CDR3 is 17 residues. Germline-derived CDR1 and CDR2 are SGHDT and YYEEEE. For the CDR3, the DNA is TGTGCCAGCACACTCCTCGGGGCAGGGGGCGACATAGATACGCAGTATTTT. The encoded protein is CASTLLGAGGDIDTQYF.

V and J are TRBV29-1 and TRBJ1-6, with D possibly matching TRBD1 (6 bases). This CDR3 is 13 amino acids long. The germline gives CDR1 SQVTM, CDR2 ANQGSEA. Trimming removed 6 bases from V and 8 bases from J, with 14 bases in between. The chain's CDR3 is CSVADSADSPLHF. Here the CDR3 DNA reads TGCAGCGTGGCGGACAGTGCTGATTCACCCCTCCACTTT.

The rearrangement joins TRBV6-5 to TRBJ2-1; 7 bases agree with TRBD1. This CDR3 comprises 16 residues. CDR1 is MNHEY and CDR2 is SVGAGI in the germline V gene. Unmatched junction bases numbered 10, after V lost 0 bases and J lost 8 bases. CDR3 residues: CASSYSPGQRVHEQFF. CDR3 DNA sequence: TGTGCCAGCAGTTACTCCCCGGGACAGAGAGTACATGAGCAGTTCTTC.

The V and J genes are TRBV6-5 and TRBJ1-4, with a weak D call TRBD1 (5 bases). The CDR3 is 14 residues long. Germline-derived CDR1 and CDR2 are MNHEY and SVGAGI. V was clipped by 0 bases and J by 6 bases, with 8 bases between them. The CDR3: CASSYSGGYEKLFF. CDR3 bases: TGTGCCAGCAGTTACTCGGGGGGGTATGAAAAACTGTTTTTT.

The rearrangement links TRBV28 to TRBJ1-2; the D is unclear. This CDR3 is 12 amino acids long. V shed 6 bases and J shed 0 bases, with 5 bases lying between them. Germline V gene data show CDR1 as MDHEN and CDR2 as SYDVKM. As DNA, the CDR3 is TGTGCCAGCAGGGTCTCTAACTATGGCTACACCTTC. Encoded protein: CASRVSNYGYTF.

This clone turned up a few times. This chain joins TRBV28 and TRBJ2-1; 12 positions agree with TRBD2. The trim removed 2 bases at V and 0 bases at J, leaving 8 bases unmatched. This CDR3 has 19 residues. Germline lookup yields CDR1 MDHEN and CDR2 SYDVKM. CDR3 sequence (DNA): TGTGCCAGCAGTTTAAGTAGGCTAGCGGGAGGGAGCTCCTACAATGAGCAGTTCTTC. It yields the protein CASSLSRLAGGSSYNEQFF.

Comments on this clone: One junction end does not reproduce the germline sequence, and a read error may be involved. J is TRBJ2-5 and V is TRBV7-7; TRBD1 agrees at 7 bases. The CDR3 runs 13 residues. CDR1 and CDR2 (germline): SSHAT, FNYEAQ (reference sequence). The CDR3 nucleotides are TGTGCTAGCAGCCCGACAGGGTTGGAGACCCAGTACTTC. Translation: CASSPTGLETQYF.

V is TRBV7-9 and J is TRBJ2-1; the match to TRBD2 covers 7 bases. V shed 3 bases, J shed 4 bases, and the junction held 6 bases outside the gene matches. CDR1 is SEHNR, CDR2 FQNEAQ, per germline (reference sequence). CDR3 length: 15 residues. The CDR3 DNA reads as TGTGCCAGCAGCTTGGGTAGCGGGCGATACAATGAGCAGTTCTTC. Translating gives CASSLGSGRYNEQFF.

Of note for this clone: Other DNA sequences in this sample translate to the same CDR3. V is TRBV18 and J is TRBJ1-2, with D perhaps TRBD1 (5 bases). This CDR3 is built from 15 residues. The V end was cut by 6 bases, the J end by 0 bases, with 14 bases between. Germline CDR1 is KGHSH and CDR2 is LQKENI. CDR3 sequence: CASSPQGGANYGYTF. The CDR3 DNA follows: TGTGCCAGCTCCCCCCAGGGAGGCGCTAACTATGGCTACACCTTC.

The rearrangement uses TRBV10-3 and TRBJ2-7; the match to TRBD2 covers 7 bases. The germline gives CDR1 ENHRY, CDR2 SYGVKD. CDR3 length: 12 amino acids. V dropped 11 bases and J dropped 5; count of bases not matched to a gene: 9. In DNA form, the CDR3 reads TGTGCCCTCCGGGGGGAGCGAGACGAGCAGTACTTC. Translating gives CALRGERDEQYF.

This CDR3 reads CASSIRLEETQYF. The DNA of the CDR3 is TGTGCCAGCAGCATACGGTTGGAGGAGACCCAGTACTTC. The chain uses TRBV11-2 and TRBJ2-5; unclear D gene. The V end lost 5 bases, the J end lost 5 bases, and 12 bases lay between the germline ends. The CDR3 contains 13 residues. CDR1 is SGHAT and CDR2 is FQNNGV in the germline V gene.

This clone was seen only once. The chain uses TRBV10-3 and TRBJ1-1, with 8 bases that match TRBD1. In germline, CDR1 is ENHRY, CDR2 SYGVKD. The CDR3 extends over 15 amino acids. V trimming: 5 bases; J trimming: 0 bases; junction bases outside the gene matches: 5. The CDR3 protein is CAISYTGGLNTEAFF. The CDR3 DNA follows: TGTGCCATCAGTTACACAGGGGGTTTGAACACTGAAGCTTTCTTT.